This T cell receptor (beta chain) was recovered during a study of CD8 T cells in acute hepatitis C reinfection. Notes on the study in general: No chronic follow-up sample yielded enough NS3-1073 specific cells. Overrepresentation in the naive pool did not explain the preferential TRBV04 and TRBV06 usage seen in all groups.

This clone was counted only a few times. What it recognizes is unknown. This CDR3 spans 14 amino acids. Germline-derived CDR1 and CDR2 are MNHEY and SMNVEV (reference sequence). The V and J ends lost 4 bases and 0 bases, in that order; junction bases with no gene match: 2. The time point denotes: naive CD8 control sorted from an acute-time-point sample. Dead cells were excluded, and live cells stained for CD3, CD8 and CD45RO. Generated by immunoSEQ multiplex PCR, the TCRdb table keeps only in-frame clones and is missing some. The table has tens of thousands of clones, approximately 83% seen once. V gene TRBV27 combines with J gene TRBJ1-1; TRBD1 matches at 7 bases. This TCR was recovered from a woman aged 18-30 years who spontaneously cleared hepatitis C infection. The sample consisted of naive CD8+ T cells from PBMCs. The CDR3 loop reads CASSSGQMNTEAFF. Here the CDR3 DNA reads TGTGCCAGCAGTTCGGGACAGATGAACACTGAAGCTTTCTTT.